This entry lists 9 T cell receptor beta chains sequenced from one sample in a study of blood T cell repertoires in COVID-19. Using immunoSEQ multiplex PCR, the repertoire was profiled, and TCRdb retains in-frame clones only, with some absent. The repertoire has roughly 130,000 clones, 75% to 85% of them found once; the top ten carry around 5%. The sequencing input was peripheral blood. These receptors originate from a woman in her seventies with COVID-19, enrolled during active disease.

The CDR3 loop is CAWSVLNGETQYF. CDR3 bases: TGTGCCTGGAGTGTACTGAATGGAGAGACCCAGTACTTC. The chain couples TRBV30 to TRBJ2-5; D gene ambiguous. V was clipped by 0 bases and J by 4 bases, with 9 bases between them. CDR3 length equals 13 residues. The germline gives CDR1 GTSNPN, CDR2 SVGIG (reference sequence).

This clone was seen more than once but under ten times. V and J are TRBV10-1 and TRBJ2-7, with D uncertain. The CDR3 is 13 residues long. Germline CDR1 is WNHNN and CDR2 is SYGVQD (reference sequence). With 4 bases removed from V and 5 bases from J, the gap between germline ends came to 12 bases. CDR3 DNA sequence: TGCGCCAGCAGTGGATCAGGTAGTAACGAGCAGTACTTC. Protein sequence: CASSGSGSNEQYF.

This clone has more than one count but fewer than ten. V and J are TRBV7-3 and TRBJ2-3; 9 bases are a match to TRBD2. The CDR3 runs 16 residues. Germline assignment: CDR1 SGHTA and CDR2 FQGTGA. V lost 4 bases, J lost 1 base, and 6 bases stayed unmatched. As DNA, the CDR3 is TGTGCCAGCAGCTACCTGAGCGGGGGGCGCACAGATACGCAGTATTTT. It specifies CASSYLSGGRTDTQYF.

The chain recombines TRBV7-6 with TRBJ1-3; D might be TRBD1 (6 bases). The germline V and J ends were trimmed by 4 bases and 2 bases, with 15 bases remaining between them. The CDR3 has 16 residues. Germline V CDR1 and CDR2: SGHVS, FNYEAQ. The CDR3, as DNA: TGTGCCAGCAGCTCAGGAGGACAGCAACCTGGAAACACCATATATTTT. Its translation: CASSSGGQQPGNTIYF.

This chain uses TRBV7-2 with TRBJ1-2, with TRBD1 matching 7 bases. The junction had 5 bases not matched to a gene; V was cut back by 0 bases and J by 4 bases. The CDR3 has 15 amino acids. Germline V CDR1 and CDR2: SGHTA, FQGNSA. CDR3 region: CASSLAPQGSYGYTF. The CDR3 DNA sequence: TGTGCCAGCAGCTTAGCACCACAGGGGAGCTATGGCTACACCTTC.

The CDR3: CASSREGREVPNEQFF. DNA for the CDR3: TGTGCCAGCAGCCGGGAGGGGAGGGAAGTCCCCAATGAGCAGTTCTTC. V usage is TRBV5-4 and J usage is TRBJ2-1; 8 bases match TRBD2. Germline V gene sequence: CDR1 SGHNT, CDR2 YYREEE (reference sequence). After removal of 4 bases from V and 6 bases from J, the junction contained 12 bases not matched to a gene. This CDR3 is built from 16 residues.

The rearrangement links TRBV6-5 to TRBJ2-1; a possible D gene is TRBD2 (6 bases). CDR1 is MNHEY and CDR2 is SVGAGI in the germline V gene. The CDR3 extends over 13 amino acids. Trimming took off 6 bases at V and 12 bases at J, with 18 bases between the two ends. The CDR3 loop reads CASSNGVGGGQFF. DNA of the CDR3: TGTGCCAGCAGCAACGGCGTGGGGGGAGGGCAGTTCTTC.

V gene TRBV4-2 combines with J gene TRBJ2-5, with 7 nucleotides matching TRBD2. Losses at the gene ends were 1 base for V and 4 bases for J; bases not matched to a gene: 6. This CDR3 is 15 amino acids long. Germline V gene sequence: CDR1 LGHNA, CDR2 YNFKEQ. Here the CDR3 reads CASSQAGGRGETQYF. As DNA, the CDR3 is TGTGCCAGCAGCCAAGCTGGAGGGAGGGGAGAGACCCAGTACTTC.

The chain couples TRBV5-8 to TRBJ1-2, with D perhaps matching TRBD1 (5 bases). This CDR3 contains 14 residues. The germline V gene has CDR1 SGHTS and CDR2 YDEGEE. V was cut by 1 base and J by 5 bases, with 12 bases left in between. The CDR3 region is CASSLSDSSYGYTF. CDR3 DNA: TGTGCCAGCAGCTTGAGCGACAGCTCATATGGCTACACCTTC.